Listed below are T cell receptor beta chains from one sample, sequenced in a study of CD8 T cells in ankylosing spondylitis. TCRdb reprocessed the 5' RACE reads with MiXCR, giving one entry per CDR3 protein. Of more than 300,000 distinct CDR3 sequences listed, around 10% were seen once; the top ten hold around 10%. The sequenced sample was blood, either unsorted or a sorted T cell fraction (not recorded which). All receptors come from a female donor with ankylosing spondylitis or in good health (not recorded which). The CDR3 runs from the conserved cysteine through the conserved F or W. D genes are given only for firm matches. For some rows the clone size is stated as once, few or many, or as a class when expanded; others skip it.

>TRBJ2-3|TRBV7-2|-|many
TGTGCCAGCAGCTTAGCGATCACCGACACAGATACGCAGTATTTT
CASSLAITDTDTQYF
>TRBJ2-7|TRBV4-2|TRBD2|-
TGTGCCAGCAGCCCAGGACTAGGTTTCTACGAGCAGTACTTC
CASSPGLGFYEQYF
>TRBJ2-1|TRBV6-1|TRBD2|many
TGTGCCAGCAGCCACGGGACTAGCGGGATTACTTACAATGAGCAGTTCTTC
CASSHGTSGITYNEQFF
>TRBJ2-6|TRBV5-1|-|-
TGCGCCAGCAGCTTGGGACAGGTCTACTCTGGGGCCAACGTCCTGACTTTC
CASSLGQVYSGANVLTF
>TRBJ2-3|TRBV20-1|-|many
TGCAGTGCTAGTTTCCAGGGTACAGATACGCAGTATTTT
CSASFQGTDTQYF
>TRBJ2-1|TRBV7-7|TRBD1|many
TGTGCCAGCAGCTTAGGGACAGGGGCGAGTGAGCAGTTCTTC
CASSLGTGASEQFF
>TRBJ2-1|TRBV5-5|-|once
TGTGCCAGCAGCCCCACCCTCGACAATGAGCAGTTCTTC
CASSPTLDNEQFF
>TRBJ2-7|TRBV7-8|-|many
TGTGCCAGCAGCTTCAATGTGCTTACCTACGAGCAGTACTTC
CASSFNVLTYEQYF
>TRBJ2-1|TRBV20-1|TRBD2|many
TGCAGTGCTCGCGCTCGCGGGAGTAACAATGAGCAGTTCTTC
CSARARGSNNEQFF
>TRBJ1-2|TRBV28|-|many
TGTGCCAGCGCTGTTTTAGGGGGCTACACCTTC
CASAVLGGYTF
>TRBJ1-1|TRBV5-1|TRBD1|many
TGCGCCAGCAGCTTGGGCCAGGGGGCCCCTGAAGCTTTCTTT
CASSLGQGAPEAFF
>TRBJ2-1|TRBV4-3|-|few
TGCGCCAGCAGCCGTTCGGGACTGGGGGAATACAATGAGCAGTTCTTC
CASSRSGLGEYNEQFF
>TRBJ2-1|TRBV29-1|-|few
TGCAGCGTTGAACCCGGGAATGAGCAGTTCTTC
CSVEPGNEQFF
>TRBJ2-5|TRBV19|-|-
TGTGCCAGTAGTACAGGGTTGGCCCAGTACTTC
CASSTGLAQYF
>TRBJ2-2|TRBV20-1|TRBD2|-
TGCAGTGCCACAATTCTAGCGGGAGGGCCTTCCGGGGAGCTGTTTTTT
CSATILAGGPSGELFF
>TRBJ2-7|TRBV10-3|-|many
TGTGCCATCAGGTGGACAGCATCCTACGAGCAGTACTTC
CAIRWTASYEQYF
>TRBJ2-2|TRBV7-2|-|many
TGTGCCAGCAGACGTAACCGGAACACCGGGGAGCTGTTTTTT
CASRRNRNTGELFF
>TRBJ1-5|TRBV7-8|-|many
TGTGCCAGCAAAAAGAGGGGCAATCAGCCCCAGCATTTT
CASKKRGNQPQHF
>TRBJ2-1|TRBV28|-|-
TGTGCCAGCAGCACCCCGGGGTGGGGGAATGAGCAGTTCTTC
CASSTPGWGNEQFF
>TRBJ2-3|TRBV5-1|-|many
TGCGCCAGCAGCTTGATGGGCACAGATACGCAGTATTTT
CASSLMGTDTQYF
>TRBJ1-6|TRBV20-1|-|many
TGCAGTGCTGGGGACGGATCCTATAATTCACCCCTCCACTTT
CSAGDGSYNSPLHF
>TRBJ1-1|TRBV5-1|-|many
TGCGCCAGCAGCCTTCCGGGACGGACGGACACTGAAGCTTTCTTT
CASSLPGRTDTEAFF
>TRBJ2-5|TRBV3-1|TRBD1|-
TGTGCCAGCAGCCAACTCCGGGACAACCCCCCAGGGGGGACCCAGTACTTC
CASSQLRDNPPGGTQYF
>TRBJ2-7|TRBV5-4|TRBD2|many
TGTGCCAGCAGCTCAGGGACTAGCGGTGTCGCCTACGAGCAGTACTTC
CASSSGTSGVAYEQYF
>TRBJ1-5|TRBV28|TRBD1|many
TGTGCCAGCAGTCCACAGGGGGGGGTTCAGCCCCAGCATTTT
CASSPQGGVQPQHF
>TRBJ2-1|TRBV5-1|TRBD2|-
TGCGCCAGCAGCACGTTGACTAGCGGGGGGGCAGTTGAGCAGTTCTTC
CASSTLTSGGAVEQFF
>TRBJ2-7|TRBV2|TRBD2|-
TGTGCCAGCAGGCCTCGGGGGGCCTACGAGCAGTACTTC
CASRPRGAYEQYF